A single sample gave rise to the 2 T cell receptor beta chains below, sequenced in a study of cytomegalovirus exposure and HLA in healthy donors. Primers included in the PCR were 60 Vbeta and 13 Jbeta primers. Clones were sequenced by immunoSEQ multiplex PCR, and TCRdb holds only the in-frame ones, with some missing. The sample yields hundreds of thousands of clones, about 80% seen once. Material for sequencing was PBMCs. The receptors were gathered from a woman aged 60-70 years in good health and CMV-seropositive.

The chain uses TRBV19 and TRBJ2-5; D is perhaps TRBD1 (6 bases). The CDR3 length is 16 residues. Germline V CDR1 and CDR2: LNHDA, SQIVND (reference sequence). Trimming removed 5 bases at V and 5 bases at J, with 21 bases between. The CDR3 DNA sequence: TGTGCCAGTAGTGCCAACCCTCAGGGGACGGTGGAGACCCAGTACTTC. Translated, it gives CASSANPQGTVETQYF.

The chain links TRBV27 to TRBJ2-1, with 13 positions matching TRBD2. The CDR3 spans 15 residues. V dropped 5 bases and J dropped 8; count of bases not matched to a gene: 6. Germline V gene data show CDR1 as MNHEY and CDR2 as SMNVEV (reference sequence). CDR3 loop: CASSQGLAGRDEQFF. As DNA, the CDR3 is TGTGCCAGCAGTCAGGGACTAGCGGGACGGGATGAGCAGTTCTTC.